This entry describes one TCR beta chain. Its matching antigen is unknown. The data were obtained in a study of OX40 agonist ivuxolimab in advanced cancers. As for the study in general: Ivuxolimab was delivered to patients intravenously every 2 weeks at doses spanning 0.01 to 10 mg/kg. The group had a mean age of 60 years, ranged from roughly 23 to 85, and was 75% to 85% male. Study-wide findings and caveats: Among the least clonally expanded were partial responders at 0.1-3.0 mg/kg. Low normalized T-cell clonal expansion was additionally recorded for some nonresponders.

The CDR3 is 12 residues long. V was pared by 5 bases and J by 8 bases, with 4 bases of the junction left unmatched. Germline V gene sequence: CDR1 SGHAT, CDR2 FQNNGV. The method was immunoSEQ multiplex PCR; TCRdb's version includes in-frame clones alone and lacks a portion of them. The sample comprises some 70,000 clones, roughly 88% of which are singletons, and about 8.2% rests with the top ten. The source was CD4+ or CD8+ T cells sorted from blood, collected in a trial of the OX40 agonist ivuxolimab. The chain carries TRBV11-2 and TRBJ1-2; 8 nucleotides match TRBD1. The TCR originated in an adult with an advanced solid tumor such as melanoma, head and neck, liver or kidney cancer. The DNA of the CDR3 is TGTGCCAGCAGCAAGACAGGGGTGGGCTACACCTTC. Translation gives CASSKTGVGYTF.